This section outlines one TCR beta chain sequence together with its context. These data belong to a study of blood T cell repertoires in COVID-19. Looking at the study overall: Collection of acute and convalescent COVID-19 samples took place in the United States, Italy and Spain. T cells, B-cell-depleted T cells, or PBMCs supplied cDNA or gDNA.

Study processing details: Cell counts per sample came from amplifying reference gene primers. Sequenced by immunoSEQ multiplex PCR; TCRdb stores in-frame clones only, minus some. The V and J calls and the clone size are those of that table, but D and trimming were determined from the DNA. Here the sample spans around 260,000 clones, roughly 85% being singletons. The ends were cut back, 5 bases at V and 1 base at J, with 6 bases in the middle. Germline V gene data show CDR1 as SGHRS and CDR2 as YFSETQ. The CDR3 spans 13 residues. The TCR comes from a man between 60 and 75 years old who had recovered from COVID-19. Specimen: peripheral blood. The chain carries TRBV5-1 and TRBJ2-2; the D is unclear. CDR3 sequence reads: CASSLQNTGELFF. CDR3 sequence (DNA): TGCGCCAGCAGTTTGCAGAACACCGGGGAGCTGTTTTTT.